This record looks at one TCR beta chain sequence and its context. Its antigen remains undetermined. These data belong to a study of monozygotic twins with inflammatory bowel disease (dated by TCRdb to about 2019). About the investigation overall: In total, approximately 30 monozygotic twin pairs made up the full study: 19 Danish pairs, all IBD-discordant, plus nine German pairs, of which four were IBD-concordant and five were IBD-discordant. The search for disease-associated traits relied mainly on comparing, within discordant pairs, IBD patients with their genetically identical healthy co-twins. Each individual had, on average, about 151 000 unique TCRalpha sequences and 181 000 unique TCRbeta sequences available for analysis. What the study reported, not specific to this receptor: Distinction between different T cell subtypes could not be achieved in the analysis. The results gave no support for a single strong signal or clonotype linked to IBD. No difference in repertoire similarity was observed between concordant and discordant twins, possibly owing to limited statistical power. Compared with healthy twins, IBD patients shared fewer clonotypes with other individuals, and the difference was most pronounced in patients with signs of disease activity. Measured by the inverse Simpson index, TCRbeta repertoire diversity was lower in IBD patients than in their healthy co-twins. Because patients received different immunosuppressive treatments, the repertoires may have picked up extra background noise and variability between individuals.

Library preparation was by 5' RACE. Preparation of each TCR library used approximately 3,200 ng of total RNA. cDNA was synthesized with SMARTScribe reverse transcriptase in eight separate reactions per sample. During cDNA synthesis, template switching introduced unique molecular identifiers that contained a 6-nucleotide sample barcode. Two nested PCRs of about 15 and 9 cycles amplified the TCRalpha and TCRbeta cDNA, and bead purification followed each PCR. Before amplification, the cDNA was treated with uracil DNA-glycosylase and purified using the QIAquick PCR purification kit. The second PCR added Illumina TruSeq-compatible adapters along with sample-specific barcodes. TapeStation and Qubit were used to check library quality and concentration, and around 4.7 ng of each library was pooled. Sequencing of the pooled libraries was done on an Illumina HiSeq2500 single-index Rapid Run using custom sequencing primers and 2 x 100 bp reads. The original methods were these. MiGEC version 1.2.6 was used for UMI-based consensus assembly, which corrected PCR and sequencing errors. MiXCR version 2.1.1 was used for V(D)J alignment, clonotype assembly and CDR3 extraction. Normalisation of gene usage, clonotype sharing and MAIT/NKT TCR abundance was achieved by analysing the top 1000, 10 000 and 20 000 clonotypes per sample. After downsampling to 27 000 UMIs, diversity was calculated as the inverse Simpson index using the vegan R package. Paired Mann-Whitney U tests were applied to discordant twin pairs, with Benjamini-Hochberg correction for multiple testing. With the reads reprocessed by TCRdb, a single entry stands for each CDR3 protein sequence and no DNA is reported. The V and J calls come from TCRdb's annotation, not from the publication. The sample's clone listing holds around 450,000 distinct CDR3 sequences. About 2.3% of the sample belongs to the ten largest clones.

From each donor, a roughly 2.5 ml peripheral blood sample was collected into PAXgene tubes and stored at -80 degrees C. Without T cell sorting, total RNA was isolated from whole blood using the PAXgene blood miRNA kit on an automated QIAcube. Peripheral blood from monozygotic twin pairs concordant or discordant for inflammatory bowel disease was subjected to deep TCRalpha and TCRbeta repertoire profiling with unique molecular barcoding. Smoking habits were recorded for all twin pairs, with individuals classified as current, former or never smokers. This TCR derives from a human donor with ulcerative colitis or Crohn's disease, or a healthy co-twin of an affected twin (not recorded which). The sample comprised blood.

The CDR3 corresponds to CASSPTSGTQTQYF. Recombination linked TRBV7-6 to TRBJ2-5; TCRdb returns TRBD2, unconfirmable since there is no DNA. The germline V gene yields SGHVS for CDR1 and FNYEAQ for CDR2. The CDR3 has 14 amino acids, counting the end cysteine and phenylalanine. The nucleotide record is missing.